These 32 T cell receptor beta chains were sequenced from one sample in a study of cytomegalovirus exposure and HLA in healthy donors. PCR primers comprised 60 Vbeta and 13 Jbeta primers. Method: immunoSEQ multiplex PCR; TCRdb's copy keeps in-frame clones and lacks some. The top ten hold less than 4.5% of the sample, which has roughly 100,000 clones, 50% to 65% seen once. Sequenced input: PBMCs. The receptors originated from a man aged 30-40 years in good health and CMV-seropositive.

The chain recombines TRBV9 with TRBJ2-7; the D gene is possibly TRBD1 (6 bases). CDR1 SGDLS and CDR2 YYNGEE come from the germline V gene. CDR3 length equals 14 residues. V was trimmed by 1 base and J by 7 bases, leaving 15 bases between them. CDR3 sequence: CASSVRTAAQEQYF. The CDR3 nucleotides read TGTGCCAGCAGCGTAAGGACAGCGGCTCAGGAGCAGTACTTC.

V usage is TRBV11-3 and J usage is TRBJ2-7, with TRBD2 as a possible D gene (5 bases). The CDR3 is 13 amino acids. V was cut by 4 bases and J by 1 base, with 8 bases left in between. Germline V lookup: CDR1 SGHNT, CDR2 YENEEA. The CDR3 nucleotides read TGTGCCAGCAGCTCCGGAGGATCCTACGAGCAGTACTTC. Encoded protein: CASSSGGSYEQYF.

The chain carries TRBV9 and TRBJ2-7; no clear D. Germline CDR1 and CDR2: SGDLS and YYNGEE. V lost 4 bases and J 0 bases, leaving 8 bases between the germline ends. There are 13 residues in the CDR3. CDR3: CASSPWSSYEQYF. In DNA form, the CDR3 reads TGTGCCAGCAGCCCATGGAGCTCCTACGAGCAGTACTTC.

Concerning this clone itself: At one of its ends the junction is not consistent with the germline gene, which may arise from a read error. Within the sample, other DNA sequences also encode this same CDR3. CDR3 sequence: CARKGTSGGTGELFF. The DNA for the CDR3 is TGTGCCCGAAAAGGGACTAGCGGGGGAACCGGAGAGCTGTTTTTT. J is TRBJ2-2 and V is TRBV30, with 14 nucleotides matching TRBD2. Germline V CDR1 and CDR2: GTSNPN, SVGIG (reference sequence). CDR3 length equals 15 residues.

The chain links TRBV30 to TRBJ1-5, with a weak D call TRBD1 (5 bases). CDR3 size: 15 residues. Germline CDR1 and CDR2: GTSNPN and SVGIG (reference sequence). Trimming shortened V by 5 bases and J by 2 bases, and 16 bases separated the two germline ends. CDR3 coding DNA: TGTGCCTGGGCGAGCGGGGGTGGGGGCAATCAGCCCCAGCATTTT. Its protein product is CAWASGGGGNQPQHF.

Details on this clone: Because the CDR3's place on the DNA is in doubt, the DNA is left out and the CDR3 is given as listed by TCRdb. The rearrangement links TRBV5-6 to TRBJ2-5; no check of the table's D call, TRBD2, against the DNA was made. The CDR3 length equals 12 residues, ends included. Germline CDR1 is SGHDT and CDR2 is YYEEEE. CDR3: CASSFGPGAQYF.

The CDR3 DNA follows: TGTGCCAGCTCACAAGATTGGTCAGGGGGATCTGGAAACACCATATATTTT. Its protein is CASSQDWSGGSGNTIYF. The rearrangement joins TRBV18 to TRBJ1-3, with TRBD1 identical over 7 bases. The junction had 10 bases not matched to a gene; V was cut back by 4 bases and J by 1 base. The CDR3 length is 17 residues. CDR1 KGHSH and CDR2 LQKENI come from the germline V gene.

In nucleotides, the CDR3 is TGCGCCAGCAGTGAGTCGTTAGCGGCCGGGGAGCTGTTTTTT. It is translated as CASSESLAAGELFF. The rearrangement joins TRBV10-1 to TRBJ2-2; tentative D call: TRBD2 (6 bases). This CDR3 region has 14 residues. Trimming took off 0 bases at V and 6 bases at J, with 8 bases between the two ends. Germline V gene data show CDR1 as WNHNN and CDR2 as SYGVQD (reference sequence).

This clone showed up just a few times. This chain uses TRBV10-3 with TRBJ2-7; 10 nucleotides align to TRBD1. This CDR3 contains 14 residues. Germline V lookup: CDR1 ENHRY, CDR2 SYGVKD. Trimming cost V 8 bases and J 4 bases; bases outside gene matches: 8. CDR3 DNA: TGTGCCATCTCCGCTGGACAGGGGGATTACGAGCAGTACTTC. Translation: CAISAGQGDYEQYF.

The V gene is TRBV5-1, the J gene TRBJ1-6, with D perhaps TRBD1 (5 bases). Germline loops: CDR1 SGHRS, CDR2 YFSETQ. This CDR3 comprises 15 residues. V was clipped by 0 bases and J by 6 bases, with 10 bases between them. The CDR3 nucleotides read TGCGCCAGCAGCTTGGGGGGGGTTGTTAATTCACCCCTCCACTTT. Translating it yields CASSLGGVVNSPLHF.

This clone was seen a handful of times. The chain is built from TRBV11-2 and TRBJ1-4; no reliable D call. The V and J ends lost 6 bases and 8 bases respectively, with 19 bases between them. The CDR3 length is 15 residues. Germline V gives CDR1 SGHAT, CDR2 FQNNGV. This CDR3 is CASSSLRGLVEKLFF. For the CDR3, the DNA is TGTGCCAGCAGTTCGCTGCGGGGTCTGGTGGAAAAACTGTTTTTT.

CDR3: CASSSSRRGIFGYTF. Written as DNA, the CDR3 is TGTGCCAGCAGCTCGTCGCGCAGGGGGATATTTGGCTACACCTTC. The chain uses TRBV7-2 and TRBJ1-2; 7 bases agree with TRBD1. CDR3 length: 15 amino acids. In germline, CDR1 is SGHTA, CDR2 FQGNSA. J lost 7 bases, V lost 4 bases, and 12 bases had no gene match.

The chain carries TRBV5-6 and TRBJ2-7; D is possibly TRBD1 (6 bases). Trimming cost V 3 bases and J 6 bases, with 16 bases left between them. Germline CDR1 is SGHDT and CDR2 is YYEEEE. The CDR3 contains 14 residues. The CDR3 DNA reads TGTGCCAGCAGCTCAGCCCCTACAGGGCTCGAGCAGTACTTC. Translating gives CASSSAPTGLEQYF.

The chain joins TRBV13 to TRBJ2-2, with TRBD2 matching 12 bases. Germline CDR1 reads PRHDT; CDR2 reads FYEKMQ (reference sequence). With 0 bases clipped from V and 7 bases from J, the junction kept 9 bases outside the gene matches. This CDR3 has 18 residues. CDR3 region: CASSLGGGLAGRHGELFF. CDR3 coding DNA: TGTGCCAGCAGCTTAGGTGGAGGACTAGCGGGGAGGCACGGGGAGCTGTTTTTT.

The chain couples TRBV7-9 to TRBJ2-1; 7 bases match TRBD2. The CDR3 sequence is 14 residues long. J was trimmed by 7 bases and V by 0 bases; bases with no gene match: 3. Germline V gene lookup returns CDR1 SEHNR and CDR2 FQNEAQ (reference sequence). The chain's CDR3 is CASSLAAGGNEQFF. The CDR3 nucleotides read TGTGCCAGCAGCTTAGCGGCCGGGGGGAATGAGCAGTTCTTC.

This clone was seen just once. The rearrangement uses TRBV7-2 and TRBJ1-2; D call uncertain. CDR3 length equals 14 residues. V lost 1 base, J lost 1 base, and 7 bases lay in between. The V gene's germline CDR1 is SGHTA and CDR2 FQGNSA. In DNA form, the CDR3 reads TGTGCCAGCAGCTTAGGCGGCAATAACTATGGCTACACCTTC. This codes for CASSLGGNNYGYTF.

This clone was seen only once. The chain joins TRBV2 to TRBJ1-1; 7 nucleotides align to TRBD1. The CDR3 is 13 residues long. The V segment lost 6 bases and the J segment 1 base; nucleotides outside the gene matches: 2. The germline V gene encodes CDR1 SNHLY and CDR2 FYNNEI. CDR3 sequence (DNA): TGTGCCAGCAGACAGGGGTCGAACACTGAAGCTTTCTTT. It specifies CASRQGSNTEAFF.

The chain recombines TRBV7-9 with TRBJ1-1, with 8 bases fitting TRBD1. The V gene's germline CDR1 is SEHNR and CDR2 FQNEAQ (reference sequence). The CDR3 runs to 14 residues. The V and J ends lost 5 bases and 0 bases, in that order; junction bases with no gene match: 2. CDR3 amino acids: CASSGTGMNTEAFF. The CDR3 bases are TGTGCCAGCAGCGGGACAGGTATGAACACTGAAGCTTTCTTT.

The CDR3, as DNA: TGCGCCAGCAGCCAAACACCGGGGGATACCTACGAGCAGTACTTC. Its translation: CASSQTPGDTYEQYF. The rearrangement uses TRBV4-1 and TRBJ2-7, with D tentatively TRBD2 (6 bases). Looked up from germline, CDR1 is MGHRA and CDR2 is YSYEKL. V was shortened by 2 bases and J by 2 bases, with 13 bases between the two germline ends. The CDR3 runs to 15 residues.

This rearrangement joins TRBV9 to TRBJ2-7, with 10 bases matching TRBD2. Germline V lookup: CDR1 SGDLS, CDR2 YYNGEE. CDR3 length equals 14 residues. V lost 4 bases and J lost 3; bases outside the gene matches: 4. The CDR3 protein is CASSPSGGLYEQYF. The CDR3 coding sequence is TGTGCCAGCAGCCCTAGCGGGGGCCTCTACGAGCAGTACTTC. Based on the CDR3 plus reference TRBV9 and TRBJ2-7, the full variable domain is DSGVTQTPKHLITATGQRVTLRCSPRSGDLSVYWYQQSLDQGLQFLIQYYNGEERAKGNILERFSAQQFPDLHSELNLSSLELGDSALYFCASSPSGGLYEQYFGPGTRLTVT.

The rearrangement joins TRBV7-2 to TRBJ1-2; weak D call: TRBD1 (5 bases). The CDR3 runs to 12 residues. Germline-derived CDR1 and CDR2 are SGHTA and FQGNSA. The V end was cut by 5 bases, the J end by 5 bases, with 9 bases between. The CDR3 region is CASSIQGYGYTF. In nucleotides, the CDR3 is TGTGCCAGCAGCATCCAGGGATATGGCTACACCTTC.

This clone was picked up a small number of times. Written as DNA, the CDR3 is TGTGCCAGCAGCTTAGCGGCGGGGAAAGGCTACACCTTC. Its protein product is CASSLAAGKGYTF. The rearrangement joins TRBV7-6 to TRBJ1-2, with D unresolved. The CDR3 sequence is 13 residues long. Trimming removed 0 bases from V and 8 bases from J, with 10 bases in between. Germline lookup yields CDR1 SGHVS and CDR2 FNYEAQ.

The chain is built from TRBV6-5 and TRBJ2-4; TRBD1 might be the D (5 bases). Trimming took 10 bases from V and 4 from J, leaving 14 bases between them. Germline-derived CDR1 and CDR2 are MNHEY and SVGAGI. The CDR3 runs 13 residues. The CDR3 DNA follows: TGTGCCAATTCCCTCAGGGCGAAAAACATTCAGTACTTC. Translated, it gives CANSLRAKNIQYF.

This clone was detected only a few times. The chain joins TRBV19 to TRBJ1-1, with 9 bases lining up with TRBD1. There are 14 residues in the CDR3. V lost 4 bases, J lost 5 bases, and 5 bases stayed unmatched. Per germline, CDR1 LNHDA and CDR2 SQIVND (reference sequence). The CDR3 DNA reads TGTGCCAGTAGTAACCACAGGGGGCAGACTGAAGCTTTCTTT. It codes for CASSNHRGQTEAFF.

The CDR3 region is CASSLARVNYGYTF. DNA of the CDR3: TGTGCCAGCAGCTTGGCCAGGGTTAACTATGGCTACACCTTC. This rearrangement joins TRBV11-2 to TRBJ1-2; the D gene is possibly TRBD1 (5 bases). There are 14 residues in the CDR3. CDR1 is SGHAT, CDR2 FQNNGV, per germline. The V end lost 3 bases, the J end lost 1 base, and 9 bases lay between the germline ends. Full variable domain (outside the CDR3, taken from reference TRBV11-2 and TRBJ1-2): EAGVAQSPRYKIIEKRQSVAFWCNPISGHATLYWYQQILGQGPKLLIQFQNNGVVDDSQLPKDRFSAERLKGVDSTLKIQPAKLEDSAVYLCASSLARVNYGYTFGSGTRLTVV.

The chain combines TRBV30 with TRBJ1-5, with 7 positions matching TRBD1. Unmatched junction bases numbered 23, after V lost 8 bases and J lost 7 bases. Germline assignment: CDR1 GTSNPN and CDR2 SVGIG (reference sequence). This CDR3 is built from 17 residues. CDR3 in amino acids: CAATKRGTGVLDQPQHF. CDR3 DNA: TGTGCCGCGACAAAACGGGGTACAGGGGTATTGGACCAGCCCCAGCATTTT.

This rearrangement joins TRBV2 to TRBJ2-2, with 11 bases matching TRBD1. In germline, CDR1 is SNHLY, CDR2 FYNNEI. Trimming at V came to 6 bases and at J to 3 bases, leaving 3 bases not matched to a gene. CDR3 length: 15 residues. The chain's CDR3 is CASRKGQGDTGELFF. CDR3 nucleotide sequence: TGTGCCAGCAGGAAGGGACAGGGGGACACCGGGGAGCTGTTTTTT.

In this sample, this clone turned up a few times. The V gene is TRBV4-2, the J gene TRBJ1-1; 9 bases fit TRBD1. The germline CDR1 and CDR2 sequences are LGHNA and YNFKEQ. The CDR3 spans 17 residues. V dropped 4 bases and J dropped 0; count of bases not matched to a gene: 9. CDR3 region: CASSPQQGAAMNTEAFF. Written as DNA, the CDR3 is TGTGCCAGCAGCCCCCAACAGGGGGCCGCAATGAACACTGAAGCTTTCTTT.

The V gene is TRBV19, the J gene TRBJ1-4, with D perhaps matching TRBD1 (6 bases). The CDR3 has 15 residues. V was clipped by 2 bases and J by 5 bases, with 12 bases between them. Germline V gene sequence: CDR1 LNHDA, CDR2 SQIVND (reference sequence). In nucleotides, the CDR3 is TGTGCCAGTAGTATAAATGGGGGCTTCAATGAAAAACTGTTTTTT. It translates to CASSINGGFNEKLFF.

V usage is TRBV27 and J usage is TRBJ2-6; maybe TRBD2 (6 bases). The CDR3 has 16 residues. Trimming took off 8 bases at V and 0 bases at J, with 14 bases between the two ends. From germline, CDR1 is MNHEY and CDR2 SMNVEV (reference sequence). CDR3 in DNA: TGTGCCAGCGGCCGCGGAGGGACCTCTGGGGCCAACGTCCTGACTTTC. Encoded protein: CASGRGGTSGANVLTF.

In its sample, this clone was seen a few times. This chain joins TRBV4-1 and TRBJ1-2; 9 nucleotides align to TRBD1. V gave up 3 bases and J gave up 6 bases; unmatched junction bases: 14. The V gene's germline CDR1 is MGHRA and CDR2 YSYEKL. There are 17 residues in the CDR3. CDR3 sequence: CASSHRFRDREKNGYTF. CDR3 nucleotides: TGCGCCAGCAGCCATCGCTTCCGGGACAGGGAGAAGAATGGCTACACCTTC.

Here the CDR3 DNA reads TGTGCCAGCAGCGTCCGGGACAACCCCCCCGAGCAGTACTTC. It encodes CASSVRDNPPEQYF. This rearrangement joins TRBV9 to TRBJ2-7; D might be TRBD1 (6 bases). Germline CDR1 and CDR2: SGDLS and YYNGEE. The V end lost 2 bases, the J end lost 6 bases, and 15 bases lay between the germline ends. This CDR3 contains 14 residues.